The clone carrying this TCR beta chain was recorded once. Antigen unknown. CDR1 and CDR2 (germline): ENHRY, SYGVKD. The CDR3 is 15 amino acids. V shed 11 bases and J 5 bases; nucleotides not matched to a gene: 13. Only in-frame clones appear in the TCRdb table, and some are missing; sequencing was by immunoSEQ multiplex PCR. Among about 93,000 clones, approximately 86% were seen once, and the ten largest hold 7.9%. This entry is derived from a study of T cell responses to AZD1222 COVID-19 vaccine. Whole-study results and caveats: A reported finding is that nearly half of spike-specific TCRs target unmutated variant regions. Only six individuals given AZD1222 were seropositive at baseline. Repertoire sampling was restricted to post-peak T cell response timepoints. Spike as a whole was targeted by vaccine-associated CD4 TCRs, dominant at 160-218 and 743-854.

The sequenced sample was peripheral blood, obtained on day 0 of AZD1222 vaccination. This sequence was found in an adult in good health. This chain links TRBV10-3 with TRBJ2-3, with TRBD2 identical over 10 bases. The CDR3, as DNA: TGTGCCCTGGGGCTAGCGGGAGTTAATGGAGATACGCAGTATTTT. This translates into CALGLAGVNGDTQYF.